This TCR beta chain was recovered during a study of T cell repertoires in cytomegalovirus infection. Study-wide results and caveats: The study identified carriers of CMV plus the relevant HLA from cumulative public TCR beta family frequency. In two of eight donors, the top clonotype was HLA-C-restricted CMV-specific.

Note on this clonotype: No antigen is known for it.

One entry per CDR3 protein results from TCRdb running MiXCR on the reads. The sample holds around 280,000 distinct CDR3 sequences, roughly an eighth seen once. Germline V lookup: CDR1 MGHRA, CDR2 YSYEKL. Trimming took off 0 bases at V and 7 bases at J, with 7 bases between the two ends. The CDR3 consists of 13 residues. The specimen sequenced was PBMCs. The sequence was collected from a human donor in good health (CMV status not recorded). Some clones in this sample may be carry-over from other donors' samples. V is TRBV4-1 and J is TRBJ2-1; D ambiguous. CDR3 in amino acids: CASSQDFGNEQFF. The CDR3 coding sequence is TGCGCCAGCAGCCAAGATTTCGGGAATGAGCAGTTCTTC.